Here is one T cell receptor (beta chain) with its context. Its cognate antigen is unknown. This sample is drawn from a study of CD8 T cells in ankylosing spondylitis. Study-wide points: Reported data indicate significant enrichment of disease-linked clones within matched ankylosing spondylitis synovial fluid. Peripheral blood samples showed relatively rare disease-linked clones, and these clones were CD8+. A motif in TCR beta, a set of eight or nine highly homologous variants, appeared characteristic of ankylosing spondylitis blood. In reactive arthritis synovial fluid and blood, some motif variants had been reported before.

Quantitative 5'-RACE with molecular barcodes produced the TCR beta libraries. TCRdb reanalysed the 5' RACE reads using MiXCR and keeps one entry per CDR3 protein. Of some 840,000 distinct CDR3 sequences in the sample, over 9.5% were seen once. This CDR3 spans 14 amino acids. Germline V gene data show CDR1 as MDHEN and CDR2 as SYDVKM. V lost 6 bases to trimming and J lost 0 bases, with 9 bases between them. Sequenced: blood, either unsorted or a sorted T cell fraction (not recorded which). The source is a male donor with ankylosing spondylitis. This chain joins TRBV28 and TRBJ2-4; D unclear. The CDR3 coding sequence is TGTGCCAGCAGCGGACGGCTAGCCAAAAACATTCAGTACTTC. This gives the protein CASSGRLAKNIQYF.